The entry below describes one TCR beta chain. The data were taken from a study of blood T cell repertoires in COVID-19. Study in general: Sources were T cells, B-cell-depleted T cells, or PBMCs; the material itself was cDNA or gDNA.

Per the germline V gene, CDR1 is MNHEY and CDR2 is SVGAGI. CDR3 length: 15 residues. Germline trimming cut 6 bases from V and 5 bases from J; bases unmatched to any gene: 6. Recovery among Cohort 3 donors was established by two negative PCRs, clearance, or symptom resolution. Assay: immunoSEQ multiplex PCR; the TCRdb copy retains only in-frame clones and omits some. The table has over 250,000 clones, 90% seen once. The source is a man aged 55 to 70 who had recovered from COVID-19. This rearrangement joins TRBV6-5 to TRBJ1-3, with 11 bases that match TRBD1. The sample was PBMCs or T cells enriched from blood (not recorded which). CDR3 residues: CASRAGQGARNTIYF. The DNA of the CDR3 is TGTGCCAGCAGAGCCGGACAGGGGGCTAGAAACACCATATATTTT.